The rows below give T cell receptor beta chains drawn from one sample of a study of somatic mutations in cytotoxic T cells in rheumatoid arthritis. Sequenced by immunoSEQ multiplex PCR; TCRdb stores in-frame clones only, minus some. This repertoire shows 2,300 or so clones, approximately 86% found once; its top ten account for 10% to 15%. The sequencing sample was made of CD8+ T cells sorted from blood. These receptors were taken from a woman aged 70-85 years with rheumatoid arthritis. CDR3s include the opening cysteine and the closing phenylalanine or tryptophan. A D gene is named only where the DNA matches it firmly. A clone size is listed for some rows: how often the clone was seen (once, few, many), or a class if it is expanded.

len: 16
abundance: .
v_gene: TRBV14
d_gene: TRBD2
j_gene: TRBJ2-1
CDR3aa: CASSRSGSYSYNEQFF
CDR3nt: TGTGCCAGCAGCCGGAGCGGGAGTTACTCCTACAATGAGCAGTTCTTC

len: 14
abundance: once
v_gene: TRBV9
d_gene: .
j_gene: TRBJ2-1
CDR3aa: CASSVATRRNEQFF
CDR3nt: TGTGCCAGCAGCGTAGCGACTAGAAGGAATGAGCAGTTCTTC

len: 15
abundance: .
v_gene: TRBV5-4
d_gene: .
j_gene: TRBJ2-1
CDR3aa: CASNVPQGGWNEQFF
CDR3nt: TGTGCCAGCAACGTGCCACAGGGGGGGTGGAATGAGCAGTTCTTC

len: 17
abundance: .
v_gene: TRBV7-6
d_gene: TRBD2
j_gene: TRBJ2-1
CDR3aa: CASSSRLAGKKDNEQFF
CDR3nt: TGTGCCAGCAGCTCCCGGCTAGCGGGAAAAAAAGACAATGAGCAGTTCTTC

len: 14
abundance: .
v_gene: TRBV6-1
d_gene: .
j_gene: TRBJ2-1
CDR3aa: CASNPGAGSDEQFF
CDR3nt: TGTGCCAGCAACCCGGGAGCGGGTTCAGATGAGCAGTTCTTC

len: 17
abundance: .
v_gene: TRBV11-2
d_gene: .
j_gene: TRBJ2-1
CDR3aa: CASSTTPQGNPSNEQFF
CDR3nt: TGTGCCAGCAGCACCACCCCCCAGGGGAATCCATCCAATGAGCAGTTCTTC

len: 15
abundance: .
v_gene: TRBV19
d_gene: .
j_gene: TRBJ1-4
CDR3aa: CASRRIHATNEKLFF
CDR3nt: TGTGCCAGCAGAAGAATTCATGCAACTAATGAAAAACTGTTTTTT

len: 17
abundance: .
v_gene: TRBV11-3
d_gene: .
j_gene: TRBJ2-6
CDR3aa: CASSLVGGSSGANVLTF
CDR3nt: TGTGCCAGCAGCTTAGTCGGAGGGAGCTCTGGGGCCAACGTCCTGACTTTC

len: 15
abundance: .
v_gene: TRBV28
d_gene: TRBD1
j_gene: TRBJ1-3
CDR3aa: CASRGPQGAGNTIYF
CDR3nt: TGTGCCAGTCGGGGGCCCCAGGGGGCTGGAAACACCATATATTTT

len: 13
abundance: .
v_gene: TRBV11-2
d_gene: .
j_gene: TRBJ2-7
CDR3aa: CASSLYEDYEQYF
CDR3nt: TGTGCCAGCAGCTTATATGAGGACTACGAGCAGTACTTC

len: 16
abundance: few
v_gene: TRBV4-1
d_gene: .
j_gene: TRBJ2-3
CDR3aa: CASSQGWLDSTDTQYF
CDR3nt: TGCGCCAGCAGCCAAGGGTGGCTAGATTCCACAGATACGCAGTATTTT

len: 14
abundance: .
v_gene: TRBV30
d_gene: TRBD1
j_gene: TRBJ1-2
CDR3aa: CAWMGQRNNYGYTF
CDR3nt: TGTGCCTGGATGGGACAGCGAAACAACTATGGCTACACCTTC

len: 14
abundance: .
v_gene: TRBV10-3
d_gene: .
j_gene: TRBJ2-2
CDR3aa: CAINQQGGTGELFF
CDR3nt: TGTGCCATCAACCAGCAGGGGGGCACCGGGGAGCTGTTTTTT

len: 16
abundance: .
v_gene: TRBV9
d_gene: TRBD1
j_gene: TRBJ2-5
CDR3aa: CASSVALAGGPETQYF
CDR3nt: TGTGCCAGCAGCGTAGCATTAGCAGGGGGCCCGGAGACCCAGTACTTC

len: 16
abundance: .
v_gene: TRBV11-1
d_gene: .
j_gene: TRBJ2-1
CDR3aa: CASSPGGIDAYNEQFF
CDR3nt: TGTGCCAGCAGCCCCGGAGGTATAGATGCCTACAATGAGCAGTTCTTC

len: 15
abundance: .
v_gene: TRBV10-2
d_gene: TRBD2
j_gene: TRBJ2-7
CDR3aa: CASSNPGSGAYEQYF
CDR3nt: TGCGCCAGCAGCAACCCGGGTAGCGGGGCCTACGAGCAGTACTTC

len: 15
abundance: .
v_gene: TRBV6-5
d_gene: TRBD2
j_gene: TRBJ2-1
CDR3aa: CATQEIAGGLNEQFF
CDR3nt: TGTGCCACACAAGAAATAGCGGGAGGTCTCAATGAGCAGTTCTTC

len: 15
abundance: once
v_gene: TRBV6-6
d_gene: TRBD1
j_gene: TRBJ1-2
CDR3aa: CASSYSNRGRDGYTF
CDR3nt: TGTGCCAGCAGTTACTCGAACAGGGGGCGTGATGGCTACACCTTC

len: 16
abundance: once
v_gene: TRBV4-3
d_gene: TRBD2
j_gene: TRBJ2-1
CDR3aa: CASSQGTSGSVHEQFF
CDR3nt: TGCGCCAGCAGCCAGGGTACTAGCGGGAGTGTGCATGAGCAGTTCTTC

len: 18
abundance: .
v_gene: TRBV4-1
d_gene: .
j_gene: TRBJ2-2
CDR3aa: CASSQDSGTLFNTGELFF
CDR3nt: TGCGCCAGCAGCCAAGATTCGGGGACACTTTTTAACACCGGGGAGCTGTTTTTT

len: 17
abundance: .
v_gene: TRBV23-1
d_gene: TRBD2
j_gene: TRBJ2-1
CDR3aa: CASSQSGLAGWYNEQFF
CDR3nt: TGCGCCAGCAGTCAATCGGGACTAGCGGGGTGGTACAATGAGCAGTTCTTC

len: 14
abundance: .
v_gene: TRBV7-9
d_gene: .
j_gene: TRBJ2-7
CDR3aa: CASSLEIQGYEQYF
CDR3nt: TGTGCCAGCAGCTTAGAGATACAGGGCTACGAGCAGTACTTC

len: 15
abundance: .
v_gene: TRBV27
d_gene: TRBD2
j_gene: TRBJ2-3
CDR3aa: CASTPLAGVPDTQYF
CDR3nt: TGTGCCAGCACCCCCCTAGCGGGAGTCCCAGATACGCAGTATTTT

len: 15
abundance: .
v_gene: TRBV7-2
d_gene: .
j_gene: TRBJ2-2
CDR3aa: CASSFDLRGSRELFF
CDR3nt: TGTGCCAGCAGCTTTGACCTCAGGGGCAGCCGGGAGCTGTTTTTT

len: 16
abundance: .
v_gene: TRBV27
d_gene: TRBD2
j_gene: TRBJ2-1
CDR3aa: CASSLSGGGLRNEQFF
CDR3nt: TGTGCCAGCAGTTTATCCGGCGGGGGTCTAAGGAATGAGCAGTTCTTC

len: 14
abundance: .
v_gene: TRBV6-1
d_gene: .
j_gene: TRBJ2-7
CDR3aa: CASERDSSSYEQYF
CDR3nt: TGTGCCAGCGAGAGAGACTCGAGCTCCTACGAGCAGTACTTC

len: 16
abundance: .
v_gene: TRBV5-6
d_gene: .
j_gene: TRBJ2-6
CDR3aa: CASSPYRGSGANVLTF
CDR3nt: TGTGCCAGCAGCCCCTATCGGGGGTCTGGGGCCAACGTCCTGACTTTC